This T cell receptor (beta chain) was found in a study of read filtering for tumor transcriptome and immune sequencing. Overall study context: By R-ISS, stages I, II and III held about 8, 17 and 7 patients.

V was trimmed by 10 bases and J by 3 bases, leaving 19 bases between them. This CDR3 comprises 14 residues. At the time of active disease, bone marrow was collected from every patient. As for this clonotype: Its antigen is not identified.

Molecular barcoded adaptors covering alpha/delta and beta/gamma chains were used on about 390 ng RNA. One entry per CDR3 protein, called by TCRdb with MiXCR from the reads. The sample holds 43,000 or so distinct CDR3 sequences, less than 20% seen once. Broader study findings: Roughly four fifths of IR-seq clonotypes had one read, totaling about 3.3% of reads; RNA-seq: roughly 76% and 46%.

This clonotype originated in a donor aged 40 or older with multiple myeloma. The chain is built from TRBV23-1 and TRBJ2-7; TRBD2 is a possible D gene (6 bases). TRBV23-1 carries the ORF label, with uncertain function. Source material: a population of CD138-negative cells sorted from bone marrow. The CDR3 here is CATTTGGTCYEQYF. In DNA, the CDR3 is TGCGCCACCACCACGGGCGGGACCTGCTACGAGCAGTACTTC.